The T cell receptor beta chain described here comes from a study of beta chain features in type 1 diabetes. Study summary: No patient-donor differences in age, gender, total cells or subset yield. Study-wide results and limits: Sampled from patients, naive, central memory and Treg TCRB repertoires appeared more similar than those sampled from healthy donors. Still unanswered here is whether HLA type influences TCRB rearrangement.

Per the germline V gene, CDR1 is LNHNV and CDR2 is YYDKDF (reference sequence). V was shortened by 3 bases and J by 4 bases, with 15 bases between the two germline ends. The length of the CDR3 is 15 residues. This clone occurred a few times. What it recognizes is unknown. Reverse transcribing all isolated RNA meant expressed TCRB transcripts were sequenced. The repertoire was sequenced with immunoSEQ multiplex PCR; TCRdb's copy has only in-frame clones and lacks some. The sample gives fewer than 550,000 clones, 9.5% to 12% of which show up once; approximately 0.05% is in the top ten. This clonotype was obtained from a woman younger than 30 in good health. Sequencing was done on a sample of naive CD4+ T cells from blood. J is TRBJ1-1 and V is TRBV15, with D perhaps matching TRBD1 (6 bases). The CDR3 protein is CATSSDNRVSTEAFF. The DNA of the CDR3 is TGTGCCACCAGCAGCGACAACAGGGTCAGCACTGAAGCTTTCTTT.